The 32 T cell receptor beta chains given below trace back to one sample, sequenced in a study of T cell repertoires in cytomegalovirus infection. Their antigen targets remain unknown. TCRdb ran MiXCR on the reads and lists one entry per CDR3 protein. Of 830,000 or so distinct CDR3 sequences in the sample, over 25% were seen once. This material consisted of cultured CD8+ T cells from PBMCs, taken from culture after CMV antigen stimulation. These receptors were taken from a human donor in good health (CMV status not recorded). Some clones in this sample may be carry-over from other donors' samples.

As regards this clonotype: Given a much more abundant clone one base away, this may be a read error. The V gene is TRBV7-4, the J gene TRBJ1-1, with D unclear. The CDR3 extends over 14 amino acids. Germline loops: CDR1 SGHVT, CDR2 SQSDAQ. Trimming took off 1 base at V and 8 bases at J, with 14 bases between the two ends. The CDR3: CASSLDVRPNEAFF. The CDR3 DNA sequence: TGTGCCAGCAGCTTAGACGTCCGACCGAACGAAGCTTTCTTT.

This clonotype appeared a few times. V gene TRBV6-1 combines with J gene TRBJ2-7; a possible D gene is TRBD2 (6 bases). Germline V gives CDR1 MNHNS, CDR2 SASEGT. The CDR3 is 14 residues long. Trimming took off 10 bases at V and 7 bases at J, with 23 bases between the two ends. This chain's CDR3 is CAILPGDGEEEQYV. The CDR3 DNA follows: TGTGCCATCCTCCCTGGGGACGGGGAGGAAGAGCAGTACGTC.

V and J are TRBV15 and TRBJ1-5; no clear D. Deletions cut 1 base from V and 5 bases from J, with 9 bases between. Germline V gene data show CDR1 as LNHNV and CDR2 as YYDKDF (reference sequence). This CDR3 has 14 amino acids. CDR3 sequence: CATSRGPDDQPQHF. The CDR3 DNA reads TGTGCCACCAGCAGAGGTCCGGACGATCAGCCCCAGCATTTT.

The chain uses TRBV4-1 and TRBJ2-5; 11 bases agree with TRBD2. The V gene's germline CDR1 is MGHRA and CDR2 YSYEKL. Germline trimming cut 0 bases from V and 1 base from J; bases unmatched to any gene: 7. The CDR3 runs 18 residues. CDR3 sequence (DNA): TGCGCCAGCAGCCAAGAACCCACTAGCGGGGGCTTCCAAGAGACCCAGTACTTC. Protein sequence: CASSQEPTSGGFQETQYF.

The genes are TRBV27 and TRBJ2-1; D is ambiguous. The CDR3 has 14 amino acids. Germline V gene lookup returns CDR1 MNHEY and CDR2 SMNVEV (reference sequence). V lost 8 bases to trimming and J lost 1 base, with 12 bases between them. The CDR3 loop reads CASAFGRSYNEQFF. The CDR3 DNA follows: TGTGCCAGCGCCTTCGGAAGATCCTACAATGAGCAGTTCTTC.

The gene calls are TRBV10-3 and TRBJ1-5, with D tentatively TRBD1 (6 bases). V was trimmed by 0 bases and J by 4 bases, leaving 10 bases between them. There are 15 residues in the CDR3. The germline CDR1 and CDR2 sequences are ENHRY and SYGVKD. CDR3 in amino acids: CAISESLGTNQPQHF. In nucleotides, the CDR3 is TGTGCCATCAGTGAGTCGCTAGGGACAAATCAGCCCCAGCATTTT.

This clonotype showed up many times. The J gene is TRBJ2-7, the V gene TRBV6-6; 8 bases are a match to TRBD2. CDR3 size: 15 residues. Germline loops: CDR1 MNHNY, CDR2 SVGAGI (reference sequence). V shed 2 bases and J 5 bases; nucleotides not matched to a gene: 8. This CDR3 reads CASSYEPGGPNEQYF. The CDR3, as DNA: TGTGCCAGCAGTTACGAGCCGGGGGGGCCGAACGAGCAGTACTTC.

This clonotype was seen at least ten times. The rearrangement uses TRBV12-3 or TRBV12-4 and TRBJ1-5; tentative D call: TRBD1 (5 bases). Trimming removed 5 bases at V and 8 bases at J, with 16 bases between. The CDR3 consists of 14 residues. The CDR3, as DNA: TGTGCCAGCAGTCCCGGGGGGAGCGAAGAGCCCCAGCATTTT. Protein product: CASSPGGSEEPQHF.

The V gene is TRBV27, the J gene TRBJ2-5, with 8 bases identical to TRBD1. This CDR3 is 13 amino acids long. Unmatched junction bases numbered 2, after V lost 6 bases and J lost 2 bases. In germline, CDR1 is MNHEY, CDR2 SMNVEV (reference sequence). CDR3 DNA: TGTGCCAGCAGGACAGGGGTTCAAGAGACCCAGTACTTC. It translates to CASRTGVQETQYF.

The chain combines TRBV12-5 with TRBJ1-5; possible D gene TRBD1, 6 bases. V gave up 5 bases and J gave up 4 bases, with 9 bases separating them. Germline V gives CDR1 LGHNT, CDR2 FRNRAP. The CDR3 totals 13 residues. Here the CDR3 DNA reads TGTGCTAGTGGTCTGACAGGTAATCAGCCCCAGCATTTT. Translating gives CASGLTGNQPQHF.

The rearrangement uses TRBV5-1 and TRBJ2-1, with D perhaps assigned TRBD1 or TRBD2 (6 bases each). CDR1 is SGHRS and CDR2 is YFSETQ in the germline V gene. The CDR3 is made up of 15 amino acids. The V end lost 4 bases, the J end lost 8 bases, and 19 bases lay between the germline ends. CDR3 sequence reads: CASSDGGGRQDEQFF. The CDR3, as DNA: TGCGCCAGCAGCGATGGAGGGGGTCGACAGGATGAGCAGTTCTTC.

This chain uses TRBV20-1 with TRBJ2-4; no clear D gene. Per the germline V gene, CDR1 is DFQATT and CDR2 is SNEGSKA (reference sequence). The CDR3 length is 16 residues. V shed 0 bases and J shed 0 bases, with 12 bases lying between them. CDR3 sequence (DNA): TGCAGTGCTAGAGAGTCGCAGACTGTAGCCAAAAACATTCAGTACTTC. Translation: CSARESQTVAKNIQYF.

The V gene is TRBV6-5, the J gene TRBJ2-2; no firm D call. Trimming removed 0 bases at V and 7 bases at J, with 6 bases between. Germline V gene lookup returns CDR1 MNHEY and CDR2 SVGAGI. The CDR3 has 13 amino acids. CDR3 loop: CASSYSMVGELFF. The CDR3, as DNA: TGTGCCAGCAGTTACTCGATGGTCGGGGAGCTGTTTTTT.

The rearrangement links TRBV6-8 to TRBJ1-2; D unclear. Germline values: CDR1 MNHGY, CDR2 SAAAGT. V was cut by 2 bases and J by 6 bases, with 13 bases left in between. This CDR3 region has 14 residues. CDR3 bases: TGTGCCAGCAGTTACATGAGGGATTGGAATGGCTACACCTTC. Its translation is CASSYMRDWNGYTF.

This clonotype was picked up a small number of times. The chain couples TRBV19 to TRBJ2-7; D unclear. Germline V gene lookup returns CDR1 LNHDA and CDR2 SQIVND (reference sequence). This CDR3 is 16 amino acids long. V was shortened by 1 base and J by 2 bases, with 15 bases between the two germline ends. CDR3 loop: CASSIAYMQATYEQYF. The CDR3 nucleotides read TGTGCCAGTAGTATAGCTTACATGCAAGCTACCTACGAGCAGTACTTC.

The genes are TRBV27 and TRBJ1-2, with 7 bases identical to TRBD1. Germline values: CDR1 MNHEY, CDR2 SMNVEV (reference sequence). The V and J ends lost 5 bases and 9 bases, in that order; junction bases with no gene match: 9. The CDR3 contains 13 residues. The CDR3 reads CASSRENRGSYTF. CDR3 nucleotides: TGTGCCAGCAGTCGGGAAAACAGGGGAAGCTACACCTTC.

This clonotype has just a few counts. The rearrangement joins TRBV28 to TRBJ2-1, with D perhaps matching TRBD2 (6 bases). The CDR3 covers 13 residues. The V gene's germline CDR1 is MDHEN and CDR2 SYDVKM. V was cut by 5 bases and J by 9 bases, with 14 bases left in between. The CDR3 reads CASSLPSGFEQFF. The CDR3 nucleotides read TGTGCCAGCAGTCTACCCAGCGGGTTTGAGCAGTTCTTC.

Note on this clonotype: This may come from a read error, since a much larger clone is one base off. The rearrangement joins TRBV6-4 to TRBJ2-1; 11 nucleotides agree with TRBD2. The V and J ends lost 4 bases and 4 bases, in that order; junction bases with no gene match: 3. The CDR3 loop spans 15 amino acids. Germline CDR1 and CDR2: MRHNA and SNTAGT. The CDR3 DNA follows: TGTGCCAGCAGTGTACTAGCGGGGGCTTACAATGAGCAGTTCTTC. It is translated as CASSVLAGAYNEQFF.

The chain recombines TRBV15 with TRBJ1-2; the D gene is possibly TRBD1 (6 bases). V was clipped by 0 bases and J by 0 bases, with 17 bases between them. This CDR3 spans 18 amino acids. The germline gives CDR1 LNHNV, CDR2 YYDKDF (reference sequence). The CDR3 region has the DNA TGTGCCACCAGCAGAGATCGAGTTGGCAGGGGAACTAACTATGGCTACACCTTC. Translated: CATSRDRVGRGTNYGYTF.

There are many counts of this clonotype. The V gene is TRBV7-2, the J gene TRBJ1-1, with D unclear. Trimming left V 1 base short and J 4 bases short, with 10 bases between. This CDR3 region has 14 residues. Germline CDR1 and CDR2: SGHTA and FQGNSA. CDR3 nucleotides: TGTGCCAGCAGCTTAGACAACCCGGGCACTGAAGCTTTCTTT. Its translation: CASSLDNPGTEAFF.

The chain joins TRBV27 to TRBJ2-1; D is uncertain. Trimming took off 4 bases at V and 3 bases at J, with 19 bases between the two ends. The germline gives CDR1 MNHEY, CDR2 SMNVEV (reference sequence). The CDR3 consists of 17 residues. Written as DNA, the CDR3 is TGTGCCAGCAGTTCACTGGGCCTGACATTTATCTACAATGAGCAGTTCTTC. It encodes CASSSLGLTFIYNEQFF.

The gene calls are TRBV3-1 and TRBJ2-3; possibly TRBD1 for D (5 bases). Trimming removed 4 bases from V and 9 bases from J, with 17 bases in between. The CDR3 extends over 14 amino acids. Germline loops: CDR1 LGHDT, CDR2 YNNKEL (reference sequence). The CDR3 sequence is CASSPSTAQGTQYF. In DNA, the CDR3 is TGTGCCAGCAGCCCATCGACAGCTCAGGGCACGCAGTATTTT.

The gene calls are TRBV24-1 and TRBJ2-1; 14 positions agree with TRBD2. Germline V gene data show CDR1 as KGHDR and CDR2 as SFDVKD. This CDR3 comprises 15 residues. The J segment lost 8 bases and the V segment lost 2 bases, leaving 1 base of the junction unmatched. In DNA, the CDR3 is TGTGCCACCAGTGATTCGGGACTAGCGGGGGATGAGCAGTTCTTC. Its protein is CATSDSGLAGDEQFF.

The CDR3 protein is CASRVATEQFF. The CDR3 nucleotides read TGTGCCAGCAGAGTGGCTACTGAGCAGTTCTTC. The genes are TRBV7-4 and TRBJ2-1; D is undetermined. The CDR3 consists of 11 residues. The germline V gene encodes CDR1 SGHVT and CDR2 SQSDAQ. V lost 6 bases and J lost 9, with 9 bases in between.

This clonotype has just a few counts. The chain employs TRBV28 and TRBJ2-2, with D possibly being TRBD1 or TRBD2 (5 bases each). Between the trimmed V and J ends, which lost 3 bases and 3 bases, there was a span of 14 bases. Per the germline V gene, CDR1 is MDHEN and CDR2 is SYDVKM. This CDR3 has 16 amino acids. This CDR3 is CASSLNPGSYTGELFF. The CDR3 DNA follows: TGTGCCAGCAGTTTGAACCCAGGGAGTTACACCGGGGAGCTGTTTTTT.

This clonotype came up a few times. The V call is TRBV12-3 or TRBV12-4, the J call TRBJ2-1; a possible D gene is TRBD2 (6 bases). The CDR3 has 11 amino acids. The ends were cut back, 6 bases at V and 10 bases at J, with 10 bases in the middle. DNA of the CDR3: TGTGCCAGCAGCAAAAGCGGGGAGCAGTTCTTC. It encodes CASSKSGEQFF.

This clonotype appeared once. At one end, the junction sequence differs from germline, possibly due to a read error. The genes are TRBV4-1 and TRBJ2-5, with unresolved D. The CDR3 has 12 amino acids. From germline, CDR1 is MGHRA and CDR2 YSYEKL. The CDR3 DNA sequence: TGCGCCAGCAGCCAAGATCACCGCAGCGTTAACTTC. As protein: CASSQDHRSVNF.

V and J are TRBV20-1 and TRBJ2-3; the D gene is possibly TRBD2 (6 bases). CDR3 size: 13 residues. Germline V gene lookup returns CDR1 DFQATT and CDR2 SNEGSKA (reference sequence). This CDR3 is CTPGGVSTDTQYF. The CDR3 DNA sequence: TGCACTCCAGGCGGGGTGAGCACAGATACGCAGTATTTT.

Only a few counts were recorded for this clonotype. The gene calls are TRBV7-9 and TRBJ2-5, with 10 bases that match TRBD2. The trim removed 10 bases at V and 5 bases at J, leaving 7 bases unmatched. The germline gives CDR1 SEHNR, CDR2 FQNEAQ (reference sequence). The CDR3 totals 13 residues. As DNA, the CDR3 is TGTGCCATCAGACTAGCGGGTTTTGAGACCCAGTACTTC. The encoded protein is CAIRLAGFETQYF.

This clonotype was detected ten times or more. This chain joins TRBV7-8 and TRBJ1-1; 8 bases line up with TRBD1. The CDR3 contains 14 residues. V lost 4 bases to trimming and J lost 4 bases; unmatched junction nucleotides: 5. Germline CDR1 reads SGHVS; CDR2 reads FQNEAQ. The CDR3 loop is CASSSRGQATEAFF. The CDR3 DNA reads as TGTGCCAGCAGCTCTCGGGGACAGGCCACTGAAGCTTTCTTT.

This clonotype was found a few times. J is TRBJ2-5 and V is TRBV5-1, with D possibly matching TRBD1 (5 bases). V gave up 1 base and J gave up 3 bases, with 10 bases separating them. This CDR3 has 14 amino acids. The germline gives CDR1 SGHRS, CDR2 YFSETQ. The CDR3, as DNA: TGCGCCAGCAGCTTGAAGGCAGGGAAAGAGACCCAGTACTTC. It translates to CASSLKAGKETQYF.

The chain employs TRBV27 and TRBJ2-1; tentatively, D is TRBD2 (6 bases). CDR3 length: 13 amino acids. Trimming removed 4 bases from V and 10 bases from J, with 14 bases in between. Germline CDR1 reads MNHEY; CDR2 reads SMNVEV (reference sequence). CDR3 loop: CASSSETSFEQFF. For the CDR3, the DNA is TGTGCCAGCAGTTCGGAGACTAGTTTCGAGCAGTTCTTC.